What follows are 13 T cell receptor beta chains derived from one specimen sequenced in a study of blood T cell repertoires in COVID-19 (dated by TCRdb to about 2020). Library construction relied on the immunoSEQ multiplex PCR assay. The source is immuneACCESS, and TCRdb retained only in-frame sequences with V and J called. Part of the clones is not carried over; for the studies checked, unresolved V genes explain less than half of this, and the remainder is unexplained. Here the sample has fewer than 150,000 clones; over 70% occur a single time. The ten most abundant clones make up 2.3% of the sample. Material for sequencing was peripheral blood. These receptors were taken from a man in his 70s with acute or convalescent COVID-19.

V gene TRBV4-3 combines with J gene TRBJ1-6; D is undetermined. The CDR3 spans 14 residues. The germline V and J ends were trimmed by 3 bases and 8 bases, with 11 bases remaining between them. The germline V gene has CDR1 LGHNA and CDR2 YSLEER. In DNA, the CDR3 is TGCGCCAGCAGCCAGGGAGAGAACCATTCACCCCTCCACTTT. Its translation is CASSQGENHSPLHF.

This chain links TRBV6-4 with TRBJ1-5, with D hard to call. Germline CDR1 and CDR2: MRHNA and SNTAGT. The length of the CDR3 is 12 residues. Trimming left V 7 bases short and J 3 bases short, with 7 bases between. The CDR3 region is CASNGYNQPQHF. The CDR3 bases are TGTGCCAGCAACGGGTACAATCAGCCCCAGCATTTT.

In nucleotides, the CDR3 is TGTGCCAGCAATTCACAGGGCGCGCCGAACACTGAAGCTTTCTTT. Its protein product is CASNSQGAPNTEAFF. V gene TRBV7-9 combines with J gene TRBJ1-1; D is possibly TRBD1 (6 bases). The CDR3 is made up of 15 amino acids. V dropped 7 bases and J dropped 1 base, with 16 bases sitting between them. The germline V gene encodes CDR1 SEHNR and CDR2 FQNEAQ (reference sequence).

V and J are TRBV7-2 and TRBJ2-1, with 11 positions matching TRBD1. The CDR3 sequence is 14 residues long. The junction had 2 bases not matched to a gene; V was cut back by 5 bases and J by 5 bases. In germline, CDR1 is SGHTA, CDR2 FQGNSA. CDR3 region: CASSRDRGDNEQFF. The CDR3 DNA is TGTGCCAGCAGCCGGGACAGGGGGGACAATGAGCAGTTCTTC.

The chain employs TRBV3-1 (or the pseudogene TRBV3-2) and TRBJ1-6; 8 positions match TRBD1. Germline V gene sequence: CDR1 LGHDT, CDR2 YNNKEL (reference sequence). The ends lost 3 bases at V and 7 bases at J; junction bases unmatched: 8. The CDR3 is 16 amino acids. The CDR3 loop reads CASSQFGQGQNSPLHF. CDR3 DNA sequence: TGTGCCAGCAGCCAGTTTGGACAGGGCCAGAATTCACCCCTCCACTTT.

Written as DNA, the CDR3 is TGTGCCAGCAGCCACCTGGGACAGAGCAATCAGCCCCAGCATTTT. Protein: CASSHLGQSNQPQHF. The rearrangement joins TRBV27 to TRBJ1-5, with TRBD1 matching over 7 bases. V shed 6 bases and J 1 base; nucleotides not matched to a gene: 6. The CDR3 is made up of 15 amino acids. Per the germline V gene, CDR1 is MNHEY and CDR2 is SMNVEV (reference sequence).

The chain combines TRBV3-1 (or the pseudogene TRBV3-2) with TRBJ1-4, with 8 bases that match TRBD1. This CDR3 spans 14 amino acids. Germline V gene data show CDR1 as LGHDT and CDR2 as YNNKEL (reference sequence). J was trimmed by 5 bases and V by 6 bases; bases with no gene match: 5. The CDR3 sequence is CASRGTGLNEKLFF. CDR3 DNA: TGTGCCAGCAGAGGGACAGGCCTGAATGAAAAACTGTTTTTT.

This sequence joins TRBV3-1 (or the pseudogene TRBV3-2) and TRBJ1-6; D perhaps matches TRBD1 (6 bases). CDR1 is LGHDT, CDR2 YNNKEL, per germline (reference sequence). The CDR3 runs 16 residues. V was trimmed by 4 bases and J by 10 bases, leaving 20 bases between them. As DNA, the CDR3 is TGTGCCAGCAGCCGAGGAGGCAGGGGCTCCCGATCACCCCTCCACTTT. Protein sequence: CASSRGGRGSRSPLHF.

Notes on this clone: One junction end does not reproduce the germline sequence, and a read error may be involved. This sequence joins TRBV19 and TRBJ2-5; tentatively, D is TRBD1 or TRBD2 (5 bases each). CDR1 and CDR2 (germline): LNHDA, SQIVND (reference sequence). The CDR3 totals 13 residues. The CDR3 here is CASSRGAVETQYF. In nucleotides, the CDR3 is TGTGCCAGCAGTAGGGGAGCGGTAGAGACCCAGTACTTC.

The CDR3 DNA sequence: TGCAGCGTGACGGTAGCGGAAGAGACCCAGTACTTC. Translation gives CSVTVAEETQYF. The genes are TRBV29-1 and TRBJ2-5; D possibly corresponds to TRBD2 (6 bases). CDR3 length: 12 residues. Per germline, CDR1 SQVTM and CDR2 ANQGSEA. V lost 6 bases, J lost 3 bases, and 11 bases lay in between.

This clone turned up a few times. This CDR3 reads CASSPMGANNNEQFF. The CDR3 region has the DNA TGCGCCAGCAGCCCCATGGGAGCCAATAACAATGAGCAGTTCTTC. This rearrangement joins TRBV5-1 to TRBJ2-1; the D gene is possibly TRBD2 (5 bases). V lost 4 bases and J 5 bases, leaving 16 bases between the germline ends. The CDR3 runs to 15 residues. Germline V lookup: CDR1 SGHRS, CDR2 YFSETQ.

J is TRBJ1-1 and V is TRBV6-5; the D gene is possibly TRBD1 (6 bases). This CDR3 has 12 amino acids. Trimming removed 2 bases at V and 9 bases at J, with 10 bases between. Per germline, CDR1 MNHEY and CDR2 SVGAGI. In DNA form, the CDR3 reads TGTGCCAGCAGTTACGAGGGGGGGCAAGCTTTCTTT. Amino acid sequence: CASSYEGGQAFF.

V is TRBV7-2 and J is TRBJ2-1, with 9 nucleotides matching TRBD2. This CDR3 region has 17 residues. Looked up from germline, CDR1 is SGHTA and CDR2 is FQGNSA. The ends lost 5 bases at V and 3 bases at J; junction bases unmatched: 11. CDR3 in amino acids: CASSPVGGGVSYNEQFF. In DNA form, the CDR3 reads TGTGCCAGCAGCCCAGTCGGCGGGGGGGTTAGCTACAATGAGCAGTTCTTC.